This TCR beta chain was profiled in a study of human T cells and chemical hapten exposure. Study summary: TCR yields differed between samples (mainly from small differences in pooled library volume).

Time point here: patch test 1, 2 weeks after DPC sensitization. Treatment reported: therapeutic diphenylcyclopropenone sensitization with weekly scalp DPC. Alopecia patients between 18 and 70 years old and suitable for DPC were used as donors. TCRdb analysed the RACE reads with MiXCR anew, one entry per CDR3 protein. Seen here are roughly 13,000 distinct CDR3 sequences, 16% observed once, and the top ten hold roughly 7.2%. Per germline, CDR1 MNHNY and CDR2 SVGAGI (reference sequence). Trimming left V 6 bases short and J 0 bases short, with 12 bases between. The CDR3 extends over 16 amino acids. By proportion, this clonotype is medium-sized.

The gene calls are TRBV6-6 and TRBJ1-6; D is perhaps TRBD1 (5 bases). The input for sequencing was whole blood, taken in connection with sensitization to the hapten diphenylcyclopropenone (DPC). The receptor was isolated from a woman aged 25 to 39 with alopecia areata. Some clones in this sample may be carry-over from other donors' samples. In DNA form, the CDR3 reads TGTGCCAGCAGCGGGACTCCCAGCTCCTATAATTCACCCCTCCACTTT. Translated: CASSGTPSSYNSPLHF.